This record concerns one T cell receptor beta chain sequence. Sequencing was performed with immunoSEQ multiplex PCR; in TCRdb, only in-frame clones are kept and a portion is missing. The data contain roughly 150,000 clones, around 80% of them seen just once; the ten biggest clones take up more than 7.5%. This entry belongs to a study of blood T cell repertoires in COVID-19. The germline V gene has CDR1 KGHSH and CDR2 LQKENI. The CDR3 is 14 residues long. Trimming removed 5 bases at V and 3 bases at J, with 13 bases between. The V and J genes are TRBV18 and TRBJ2-5, with D unresolved. The sequence was collected from a woman aged 45-59 years with acute or convalescent COVID-19. The sequenced sample was peripheral blood. The CDR3 DNA reads as TGTGCCAGCTCAGTCAGTCTTGGTGAAGAGACCCAGTACTTC. It encodes CASSVSLGEETQYF.